This T cell receptor (beta chain) was identified in a study of blood T cell repertoires in COVID-19. About the study: COVID-19 samples collected from the United States, Italy and Spain covered acute and convalescent phases. PBMCs, B-cell-depleted T cells, or T cells were the source of the cDNA or gDNA that made up the material.

As processed by the authors: Reference gene primer amplification yielded estimated nucleated cell counts. Assay used: immunoSEQ multiplex PCR; TCRdb lists only in-frame clones, some missing. V, J and clone size are those of that table, while D and trimming were read from the DNA. The repertoire has around 160,000 clones, more than 70% of them found once; the top ten carry 4.5% to 7.5%. In germline, CDR1 is GTSNPN, CDR2 SVGIG (reference sequence). The J segment lost 6 bases and the V segment lost 4 bases, leaving 13 bases of the junction unmatched. The CDR3 runs 16 residues. Recovered Cohort 3 donors showed two negative PCRs, clearance, or symptom resolution.

Sequences were obtained from PBMCs or T cells enriched from blood (not recorded which). The V gene is TRBV30, the J gene TRBJ2-7, with 12 positions matching TRBD1. The sequence came from a man aged 40-55 years who had recovered from COVID-19. The CDR3 nucleotides read TGTGCCTGGAATCCGGGTATGGGGGGACAGGGGGCCGAGCAGTACTTC. It specifies CAWNPGMGGQGAEQYF. Looking up the rest from reference TRBV30 and TRBJ2-7 gives the full variable domain: SQTIHQWPATLVQPVGSPLSLECTVEGTSNPNLYWYRQAAGRGLQLLFYSVGIGQISSEVPQNLSASRPQDRQFILSSKKLLLSDSGFYLCAWNPGMGGQGAEQYFGPGTRLTVT.